Sequencing of this TCR beta chain was carried out in a study of CD8+ T cells in alopecia areata. It was cDNA, reverse transcribed from extracted RNA, that served as the sequencing template. The assay was immunoSEQ multiplex PCR, and TCRdb's table has in-frame clones only and misses some. The sample lists 100,000 to 150,000 clones, around three fifths occurring once. Germline-derived CDR1 and CDR2 are MNHEY and SMNVEV (reference sequence). This CDR3 is built from 16 residues. Between the trimmed V and J ends, which lost 5 bases and 7 bases, there was a span of 23 bases. This receptor was identified in a human donor with alopecia areata. This rearrangement joins TRBV27 to TRBJ2-5, with D perhaps matching TRBD2 (7 bases). Here the sequenced sample was CD4+ T cells sorted from blood, taken at week 0. The CDR3 sequence is CASSQLLGGGLWTQYF. CDR3 coding DNA: TGTGCCAGCAGTCAACTCTTAGGGGGGGGGCTTTGGACCCAGTACTTC.